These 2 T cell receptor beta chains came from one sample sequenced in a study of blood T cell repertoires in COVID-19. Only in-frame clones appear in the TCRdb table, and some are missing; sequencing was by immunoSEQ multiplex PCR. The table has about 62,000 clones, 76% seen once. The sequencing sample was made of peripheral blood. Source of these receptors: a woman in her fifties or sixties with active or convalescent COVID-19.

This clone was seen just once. The CDR3 reads CASSIVLGTAEAFF. Here the CDR3 DNA reads TGTGCCAGTAGTATAGTACTCGGGACAGCTGAAGCTTTCTTT. J is TRBJ1-1 and V is TRBV19; 7 bases fit TRBD1. The trim removed 1 base at V and 6 bases at J, leaving 5 bases unmatched. The CDR3 extends over 14 amino acids. Germline V gene lookup returns CDR1 LNHDA and CDR2 SQIVND (reference sequence).

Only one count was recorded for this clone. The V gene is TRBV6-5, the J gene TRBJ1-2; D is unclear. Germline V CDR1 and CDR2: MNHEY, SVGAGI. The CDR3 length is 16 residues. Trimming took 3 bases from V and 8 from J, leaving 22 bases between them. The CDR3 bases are TGTGCCAGCAGTTATACTAAGACCGGACTACCTGAAGGCTACACCTTC. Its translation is CASSYTKTGLPEGYTF.